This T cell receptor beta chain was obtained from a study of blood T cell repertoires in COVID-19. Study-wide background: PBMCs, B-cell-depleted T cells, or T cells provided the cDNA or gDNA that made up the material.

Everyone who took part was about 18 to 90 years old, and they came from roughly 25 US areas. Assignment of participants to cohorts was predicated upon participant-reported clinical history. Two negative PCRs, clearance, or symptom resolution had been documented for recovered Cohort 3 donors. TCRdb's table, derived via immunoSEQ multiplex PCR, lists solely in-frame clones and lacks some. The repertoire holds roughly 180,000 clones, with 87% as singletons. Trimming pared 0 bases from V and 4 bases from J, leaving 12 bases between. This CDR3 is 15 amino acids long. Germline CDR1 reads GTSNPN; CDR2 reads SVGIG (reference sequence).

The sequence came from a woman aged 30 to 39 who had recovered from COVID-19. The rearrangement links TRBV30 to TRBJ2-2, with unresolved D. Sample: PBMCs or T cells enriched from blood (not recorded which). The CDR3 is CAWSVPSVSTGELFF. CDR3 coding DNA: TGTGCCTGGAGTGTACCAAGCGTCAGCACCGGGGAGCTGTTTTTT.